These 17 T cell receptor beta chains were all obtained from the same sample, sequenced in a study of PD-L1 blockade in urothelial cancer. Documented time point: pretreatment peripheral blood. Measured with immunoSEQ multiplex PCR; TCRdb has only the in-frame clones, and not every one. The table lists 70,000 to 75,000 clones, 90% of them singletons. This material consisted of PBMCs, taken around atezolizumab (anti-PD-L1) treatment. The receptor set was obtained from a man between 65 and 85 years old with urothelial cancer.

The V call is TRBV27, the J call TRBJ2-7; 10 bases fit TRBD1. The germline V gene encodes CDR1 MNHEY and CDR2 SMNVEV (reference sequence). Trimming took 4 bases from V and 6 from J; bases not matched to a gene: 9. The CDR3 has 15 amino acids. The CDR3 protein is CASSSPGTGASEQYF. CDR3 DNA sequence: TGTGCCAGCAGTTCGCCCGGGACAGGGGCCTCCGAGCAGTACTTC.

The chain recombines TRBV27 with TRBJ2-7; D perhaps matches TRBD2 (6 bases). CDR1 and CDR2 from the germline V gene are MNHEY and SMNVEV (reference sequence). V lost 3 bases and J lost 0, with 12 bases in between. This CDR3 spans 15 amino acids. As DNA, the CDR3 is TGTGCCAGCAGTTTCCTAGCGCAAAGCTCCTACGAGCAGTACTTC. Protein: CASSFLAQSSYEQYF.

The chain is built from TRBV5-4 and TRBJ2-2, with D tentatively TRBD1 (6 bases). The CDR3 contains 19 residues. Trimming left V 0 bases short and J 0 bases short, with 18 bases between. CDR1 SGHNT and CDR2 YYREEE come from the germline V gene (reference sequence). Written as DNA, the CDR3 is TGTGCCAGCAGCTTGGATCCGTTGTTGGGGGCCACGAACACCGGGGAGCTGTTTTTT. This translates into CASSLDPLLGATNTGELFF.

The J gene is TRBJ2-1, the V gene TRBV7-9; a weak D match, TRBD2 (6 bases). CDR3 length: 16 residues. Trimming removed 2 bases from V and 5 bases from J, with 16 bases in between. Per the germline V gene, CDR1 is SEHNR and CDR2 is FQNEAQ (reference sequence). CDR3 bases: TGTGCCAGCAGCTTAAATTCAAGGAGGGCCAACAATGAGCAGTTCTTC. Its protein is CASSLNSRRANNEQFF. The complete variable domain, with remaining parts taken from reference TRBV7-9 and TRBJ2-1, reads DTGVSQNPRHKITKRGQNVTFRCDPISEHNRLYWYRQTLGQGPEFLTYFQNEAQLEKSRLLSDRFSAERPKGSFSTLEIQRTEQGDSAMYLCASSLNSRRANNEQFFGPGTRLTVL.

The V gene is TRBV18, the J gene TRBJ2-5, with 10 bases fitting TRBD1. V lost 8 bases and J lost 5; bases outside the gene matches: 8. The CDR3 covers 14 residues. From germline, CDR1 is KGHSH and CDR2 LQKENI. The CDR3: CASGGQGTAETQYF. DNA of the CDR3: TGTGCCAGCGGGGGACAGGGGACCGCGGAGACCCAGTACTTC. Looking up the rest from reference TRBV18 and TRBJ2-5 gives the full variable domain: NAGVMQNPRHLVRRRGQEARLRCSPMKGHSHVYWYRQLPEEGLKFMVYLQKENIIDESGMPKERFSAEFPKEGPSILRIQQVVRGDSAAYFCASGGQGTAETQYFGPGTRLLVL.

The gene calls are TRBV7-3 and TRBJ2-2, with D possibly TRBD1 on 5 matching bases. Deletions cut 5 bases from V and 0 bases from J, with 10 bases between. The CDR3 is made up of 15 amino acids. Germline V CDR1 and CDR2: SGHTA, FQGTGA. The CDR3 coding sequence is TGTGCCAGCAGCCAAGGGGCTACGAACACCGGGGAGCTGTTTTTT. It yields the protein CASSQGATNTGELFF.

The J gene is TRBJ2-7, the V gene TRBV9; no clear D. Trimming removed 10 bases from V and 3 bases from J, with 8 bases in between. Germline V gene sequence: CDR1 SGDLS, CDR2 YYNGEE. The CDR3 runs 10 residues. This chain's CDR3 is CAQRFYEQYF. The DNA for the CDR3 is TGTGCCCAGCGCTTCTACGAGCAGTACTTC.

The chain has TRBV4-2 and TRBJ2-1, with 9 bases lining up with TRBD2. The V and J ends lost 5 bases and 3 bases, in that order; junction bases with no gene match: 5. CDR3 length: 15 residues. Germline V gene data show CDR1 as LGHNA and CDR2 as YNFKEQ. The CDR3 region has the DNA TGTGCCAGCAGCTGGGGGCGGGGGGGCTACAATGAGCAGTTCTTC. Its protein product is CASSWGRGGYNEQFF.

The rearrangement links TRBV6-5 to TRBJ2-3, with TRBD2 as a possible D gene (7 bases). This CDR3 contains 14 residues. V was pared by 8 bases and J by 6 bases, with 18 bases between. Per germline, CDR1 MNHEY and CDR2 SVGAGI. In nucleotides, the CDR3 is TGTGCCAGCCAACGAGGGGGAGGGCAGGATACGCAGTATTTT. This sequence encodes CASQRGGGQDTQYF.

The J gene is TRBJ2-7, the V gene TRBV28; 8 nucleotides line up with TRBD1. The CDR3 consists of 15 residues. V dropped 6 bases and J dropped 5; count of bases not matched to a gene: 12. CDR1 is MDHEN, CDR2 SYDVKM, per germline. The CDR3 reads CASSGPRQGADEQYF. Written as DNA, the CDR3 is TGTGCCAGCAGCGGTCCGCGGCAGGGGGCTGACGAGCAGTACTTC.

The chain employs TRBV4-2 and TRBJ2-7; a possible D gene is TRBD2 (5 bases). Trimming stripped 0 bases from V and 3 bases from J, with 9 bases between. Germline lookup yields CDR1 LGHNA and CDR2 YNFKEQ. The CDR3 is 14 residues long. The CDR3 loop is CASSQEVTSYEQYF. The CDR3 nucleotides read TGTGCCAGCAGCCAAGAAGTCACTAGCTACGAGCAGTACTTC.

The chain has TRBV19 and TRBJ1-1; D is perhaps TRBD1 (6 bases). Germline loops: CDR1 LNHDA, CDR2 SQIVND (reference sequence). This CDR3 contains 15 residues. V lost 6 bases to trimming and J lost 3 bases, with 17 bases between them. In DNA, the CDR3 is TGTGCCAGTAGCATAAACAGGGCCCCGGACACTGAAGCTTTCTTT. Its translation is CASSINRAPDTEAFF.

This chain uses TRBV28 with TRBJ1-5; D call uncertain. V lost 8 bases to trimming and J lost 9 bases, with 20 bases between them. Germline V lookup: CDR1 MDHEN, CDR2 SYDVKM. The CDR3 extends over 14 amino acids. CDR3 coding DNA: TGTGCCAGCGGTTCCCCCCTCTTATCCCCGCCCCAGCATTTT. It is translated as CASGSPLLSPPQHF.

This CDR3 is CASRRFGTYEQYF. The CDR3 DNA follows: TGTGCCAGCAGACGATTCGGGACCTACGAGCAGTACTTC. V gene TRBV5-8 combines with J gene TRBJ2-7; perhaps TRBD2 as D (5 bases). The CDR3 covers 13 residues. The germline CDR1 and CDR2 sequences are SGHTS and YDEGEE. Between the trimmed V and J ends, which lost 5 bases and 2 bases, there was a span of 11 bases.

The rearrangement uses TRBV29-1 and TRBJ2-7, with D unclear. V was cut by 2 bases and J by 1 base, with 6 bases left in between. The CDR3 sequence is 12 residues long. From germline, CDR1 is SQVTM and CDR2 ANQGSEA. The CDR3 coding sequence is TGCAGCGTTGAAATCACTTCCTACGAGCAGTACTTC. Translated: CSVEITSYEQYF.

The CDR3 coding sequence is TGTGCCAGCACCCAAGACAGGGGCTATGGCTACACCTTC. Translating it yields CASTQDRGYGYTF. This chain joins TRBV5-4 and TRBJ1-2; 8 bases fit TRBD1. CDR1 is SGHNT, CDR2 YYREEE, per germline (reference sequence). CDR3 length equals 13 residues. J was trimmed by 4 bases and V by 6 bases; bases with no gene match: 5.

The rearrangement joins TRBV4-2 to TRBJ2-3; 7 nucleotides align to TRBD2. CDR1 and CDR2 from the germline V gene are LGHNA and YNFKEQ. V lost 6 bases to trimming and J lost 4 bases; unmatched junction nucleotides: 10. The length of the CDR3 is 15 residues. The CDR3 is CASSRIAGVPDTQYF. The CDR3 DNA follows: TGTGCCAGCAGTAGAATCGCGGGAGTCCCAGATACGCAGTATTTT.